This T cell receptor (beta chain) came from a study of blood T cell repertoires in COVID-19. In the original analysis: Amplification of reference gene primers was used by the study to estimate nucleated cell counts. Using immunoSEQ multiplex PCR, the repertoire was profiled, and TCRdb retains in-frame clones only, with some absent. The V and J calls and clone size are taken from that table; D and trimming were inferred from the DNA. The profile covers roughly 380,000 clones, with roughly 87% appearing a single time and approximately 3.1% taken by the ten largest. The CDR3 covers 10 residues. The participants were between roughly 18 and 90 years old and came from roughly 25 US areas. Participant reports of clinical history set cohort assignment. Among Cohort 3 donors, those recovered had two negative PCRs, clearance, or symptom resolution.

The material sequenced was PBMCs or T cells enriched from blood (not recorded which). The receptor's source is a woman aged 25 to 45 who had recovered from COVID-19. The V gene is TRBV21-1, the J gene TRBJ2-7; no DNA check was done on the table's D call, TRBD2. TRBV21-1 is a pseudogene. The CDR3: CASSRTSVNF. In nucleotides, the CDR3 is TGTGCCAGCAGCAGGACTAGCGTCAACTTC.